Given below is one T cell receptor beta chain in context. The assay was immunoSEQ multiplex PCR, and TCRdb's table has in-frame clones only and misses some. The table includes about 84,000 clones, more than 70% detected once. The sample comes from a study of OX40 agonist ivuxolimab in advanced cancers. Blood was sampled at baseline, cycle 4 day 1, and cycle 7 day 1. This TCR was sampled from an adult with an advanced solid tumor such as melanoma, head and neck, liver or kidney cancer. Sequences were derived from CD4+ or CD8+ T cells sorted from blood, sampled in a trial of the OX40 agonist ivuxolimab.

In nucleotides, the CDR3 is TGTGCCAGCAGTAATGGTCAGGGACCACGGGACGAGCAGTACGTC. Translation gives CASSNGQGPRDEQYV. The chain combines TRBV6-6 with TRBJ2-7, with D perhaps being TRBD1 or TRBD2 (5 bases each). Germline CDR1 reads MNHNY; CDR2 reads SVGAGI (reference sequence). The V end lost 5 bases, the J end lost 5 bases, and 19 bases lay between the germline ends. This CDR3 is built from 15 residues.